Listed here are 21 T cell receptor beta chains from one sample, sequenced in a study of blood T cell repertoires in COVID-19. The method was immunoSEQ multiplex PCR; TCRdb's version includes in-frame clones alone and lacks a portion of them. This sample has under 350,000 clones, with roughly 91% found just once. The sample was peripheral blood. These receptors were collected from a woman aged 30 to 39 with COVID-19, enrolled during active disease.

The rearrangement joins TRBV6-5 to TRBJ2-2, with D possibly TRBD2 on 7 matching bases. V lost 8 bases to trimming and J lost 2 bases, with 9 bases between them. CDR1 and CDR2 (germline): MNHEY, SVGAGI. The CDR3 has 13 residues. CDR3 in DNA: TGTGCCAGCGGGGGGGCCAACACCGGGGAGCTGTTTTTT. Amino acids: CASGGANTGELFF.

This clone was seen only a few times. The chain has TRBV15 and TRBJ2-1; 7 nucleotides agree with TRBD2. This CDR3 spans 15 amino acids. J lost 6 bases, V lost 0 bases, and 5 bases had no gene match. Germline CDR1 is LNHNV and CDR2 is YYDKDF (reference sequence). This chain's CDR3 is CATSRDGLEANEQFF. CDR3 DNA sequence: TGTGCCACCAGCAGAGATGGACTAGAGGCCAATGAGCAGTTCTTC.

A single count supports this clone. The chain couples TRBV5-1 to TRBJ1-6; D unclear. Germline lookup yields CDR1 SGHRS and CDR2 YFSETQ. This CDR3 comprises 14 residues. V lost 3 bases, J lost 3 bases, and 7 bases lay in between. CDR3 amino acids: CASSSEGYNSPLHF. CDR3 DNA sequence: TGCGCCAGCAGCTCGGAGGGCTATAATTCACCCCTCCACTTT.

Of note for this clone: This may be a read error: a much more frequent sequence differs by one nucleotide. The V gene is TRBV5-6, the J gene TRBJ2-2, with D possibly being TRBD1 (6 bases). V was trimmed by 5 bases and J by 1 base, leaving 6 bases between them. CDR1 and CDR2 from the germline V gene are SGHDT and YYEEEE. This CDR3 is 13 amino acids long. The DNA for the CDR3 is TGTGCCAGCAGGACAGGGAACACCGGGGAGCTGTTTTTT. Amino acids: CASRTGNTGELFF.

The V call is TRBV28, the J call TRBJ1-2, with D maybe TRBD1 (6 bases). There are 14 residues in the CDR3. CDR1 MDHEN and CDR2 SYDVKM come from the germline V gene. V gave up 6 bases and J gave up 4 bases, with 15 bases separating them. CDR3 in DNA: TGTGCCAGCAGCCCCACCCGGGACATCTATGGCTACACCTTC. Protein product: CASSPTRDIYGYTF.

The rearrangement joins TRBV7-8 to TRBJ2-1; D ambiguous. The V and J ends lost 3 bases and 4 bases respectively, with 7 bases between them. This CDR3 is built from 13 residues. In germline, CDR1 is SGHVS, CDR2 FQNEAQ. CDR3 sequence: CASSFARYNEQFF. CDR3 bases: TGTGCCAGCAGCTTCGCACGGTACAATGAGCAGTTCTTC. The full variable domain, with the rest looked up from reference TRBV7-8 and TRBJ2-1, is GAGVSQSPRYKVAKRGQDVALRCDPISGHVSLFWYQQALGQGPEFLTYFQNEAQLDKSGLPSDRFFAERPEGSVSTLKIQRTQQEDSAVYLCASSFARYNEQFFGPGTRLTVL.

This sequence joins TRBV19 and TRBJ1-4, with D perhaps matching TRBD1 (5 bases). The V gene's germline CDR1 is LNHDA and CDR2 SQIVND (reference sequence). This CDR3 has 17 residues. Trimming left V 5 bases short and J 7 bases short, with 23 bases between. This CDR3 reads CASSVLHRGTTAEKLFF. The DNA of the CDR3 is TGTGCCAGTAGTGTCTTACACCGGGGGACTACGGCTGAAAAACTGTTTTTT. The variable domain in full, with the rest retrieved from reference TRBV19 and TRBJ1-4, is DGGITQSPKYLFRKEGQNVTLSCEQNLNHDAMYWYRQDPGQGLRLIYYSQIVNDFQKGDIAEGYSVSREKKESFPLTVTSAQKNPTAFYLCASSVLHRGTTAEKLFFGSGTQLSVL.

The chain recombines TRBV10-3 with TRBJ2-3, with a tentative D call TRBD1 (6 bases). Germline lookup yields CDR1 ENHRY and CDR2 SYGVKD. V lost 5 bases, J lost 0 bases, and 12 bases lay in between. The CDR3 consists of 15 residues. CDR3 loop: CAISRGTGSTDTQYF. DNA of the CDR3: TGTGCCATCAGTAGGGGAACAGGGAGCACAGATACGCAGTATTTT.

The chain employs TRBV7-2 and TRBJ1-2; no firm D call. The CDR3 consists of 15 residues. V lost 0 bases, J lost 0 bases, and 8 bases lay in between. The germline V gene encodes CDR1 SGHTA and CDR2 FQGNSA. CDR3 nucleotide sequence: TGTGCCAGCAGCTTAGCGCGTGCCTCTAACTATGGCTACACCTTC. This gives the protein CASSLARASNYGYTF. The full variable domain, with the rest looked up from reference TRBV7-2 and TRBJ1-2, is GAGVSQSPSNKVTEKGKDVELRCDPISGHTALYWYRQSLGQGLEFLIYFQGNSAPDKSGLPSDRFSAERTGGSVSTLTIQRTQQEDSAVYLCASSLARASNYGYTFGSGTRLTVV.

CDR3 sequence (DNA): TGTGCCAGCAGCCCCGACGGGACAGCCTTCCAAGAGACCCAGTACTTC. Translated, it gives CASSPDGTAFQETQYF. V gene TRBV28 combines with J gene TRBJ2-5; 7 nucleotides agree with TRBD1. This CDR3 contains 16 residues. CDR1 and CDR2 (germline): MDHEN, SYDVKM. The V segment lost 6 bases and the J segment 1 base; nucleotides outside the gene matches: 11.

CDR3 protein: CATSRDPQGAHEQFF. Here the CDR3 DNA reads TGTGCCACCAGCAGAGACCCTCAGGGGGCCCATGAGCAGTTCTTC. This rearrangement joins TRBV15 to TRBJ2-1; 8 bases are a match to TRBD1. V lost 0 bases and J lost 8; bases outside the gene matches: 6. Germline V gene lookup returns CDR1 LNHNV and CDR2 YYDKDF (reference sequence). The CDR3 totals 15 residues.

The V and J genes are TRBV30 and TRBJ2-2; 7 nucleotides match TRBD1. The germline gives CDR1 GTSNPN, CDR2 SVGIG (reference sequence). This CDR3 has 13 residues. J gave up 5 bases and V 5 bases, and 5 bases lay outside the gene matches. The CDR3: CAWDRERTGELFF. The CDR3, as DNA: TGTGCCTGGGACAGGGAGAGGACCGGGGAGCTGTTTTTT.

The rearrangement joins TRBV27 to TRBJ1-1; D is uncertain. The ends were cut back, 3 bases at V and 4 bases at J, with 9 bases in the middle. CDR1 is MNHEY and CDR2 is SMNVEV in the germline V gene (reference sequence). The CDR3 is 13 amino acids. The CDR3 region is CASSFVGPTEAFF. CDR3 sequence (DNA): TGTGCCAGCAGTTTCGTTGGGCCCACTGAAGCTTTCTTT.

V is TRBV9 and J is TRBJ2-7, with TRBD1 identical over 7 bases. J lost 2 bases, V lost 4 bases, and 9 bases had no gene match. The CDR3 has 15 amino acids. Germline values: CDR1 SGDLS, CDR2 YYNGEE. The CDR3 DNA reads TGTGCCAGCAGCATATCTATCGGACAGGCCTACGAGCAGTACTTC. Its protein is CASSISIGQAYEQYF.

The chain is built from TRBV11-2 and TRBJ1-4, with D unclear. Germline V gene lookup returns CDR1 SGHAT and CDR2 FQNNGV. V gave up 0 bases and J gave up 1 base, with 6 bases separating them. The CDR3 extends over 15 amino acids. In nucleotides, the CDR3 is TGTGCCAGCAGCTTAGATGGCAGAACTAATGAAAAACTGTTTTTT. Protein product: CASSLDGRTNEKLFF.

This clone was seen a handful of times. V is TRBV6-5 and J is TRBJ1-5; 10 bases fit TRBD1. After removal of 6 bases from V and 5 bases from J, the junction contained 4 bases not matched to a gene. Per germline, CDR1 MNHEY and CDR2 SVGAGI. This CDR3 is 14 amino acids long. DNA for the CDR3: TGTGCCAGCAGCCAGGGGACAGGGGATCAGCCCCAGCATTTT. Its translation: CASSQGTGDQPQHF.

DNA for the CDR3: TGCGCCAGCAGCCAAGGGGGGGCTGGGGCCAACGTCCTGACTTTC. It specifies CASSQGGAGANVLTF. J is TRBJ2-6 and V is TRBV4-3; D possibly corresponds to TRBD2 (6 bases). The germline V and J ends were trimmed by 1 base and 2 bases, with 6 bases remaining between them. Germline loops: CDR1 LGHNA, CDR2 YSLEER. The CDR3 runs to 15 residues.

The chain carries TRBV9 and TRBJ1-1; 10 bases map to TRBD1. The CDR3 loop spans 17 amino acids. J was trimmed by 0 bases and V by 3 bases; bases with no gene match: 8. CDR1 and CDR2 (germline): SGDLS, YYNGEE. The CDR3 nucleotides read TGTGCCAGCAGCGCGACAGGGGGCGGACCGATGAACACTGAAGCTTTCTTT. Translation gives CASSATGGGPMNTEAFF.

In its sample, this clone was seen once. The rearrangement links TRBV13 to TRBJ1-2; weak D call: TRBD1 (6 bases). Trimming left V 2 bases short and J 8 bases short, with 12 bases between. In germline, CDR1 is PRHDT, CDR2 FYEKMQ (reference sequence). This CDR3 contains 13 residues. DNA for the CDR3: TGTGCCAGCAGCTTATTGGGGGCGGTGGGCTACACCTTC. Its protein is CASSLLGAVGYTF.

The chain employs TRBV24-1 and TRBJ1-2; weak D call: TRBD1 (5 bases). The CDR3 length is 14 residues. V was cut by 7 bases and J by 1 base, with 12 bases left in between. From germline, CDR1 is KGHDR and CDR2 SFDVKD. The CDR3 loop reads CATRINRSNYGYTF. The CDR3, as DNA: TGTGCCACCAGAATTAACAGGAGTAACTATGGCTACACCTTC.

The CDR3 loop is CASSSTRQPSSYNEQFF. In DNA form, the CDR3 reads TGTGCCAGCAGCTCCACAAGACAGCCCAGCTCCTACAATGAGCAGTTCTTC. The chain combines TRBV7-9 with TRBJ2-1; D perhaps matches TRBD1 (5 bases). CDR1 is SEHNR and CDR2 is FQNEAQ in the germline V gene (reference sequence). This CDR3 has 17 amino acids. Trimming pared 4 bases from V and 0 bases from J, leaving 16 bases between.